This TCR beta chain derives from a study of cytomegalovirus exposure and HLA in healthy donors (dated by TCRdb to the late 2010s). Study-level background: According to an earlier analysis of a few hundred of the donors, some 170 million T cells yielded 90 million to 140 million unique TCR beta sequences and roughly 280 Gb of sequence data. Four to six DR-DQ haplotypes were handled as single units for association and clustering because linkage in the cohort was strong. To predict cytomegalovirus infection status, the study brought together high-throughput TCR immunosequencing, statistical association of individual TCRs with disease status, and machine learning. To decide whether each TCR beta V gene segment behaved as functional or pseudogenic, an earlier analysis of 587 of the donors relied on high-throughput TCR beta sequencing. HLA typing covered class I and class II loci at four-digit resolution. Typing coverage varied by locus: about 629-640 donors for A, B, C, DRB1 and DQB1; approximately 520 for DQA1; more than 600 for DPA1; fewer than 480 for DPB1. Genome-wide SNP genotypes for about 55% of the roughly 670 donors were used in a later genetic analysis, which treated that subset as a discovery cohort. Every discovery cohort repertoire had been produced on one sequencing platform. About 330 gigabases of sequencing data and roughly 81 million unique TCR sequences made up an early release that covered roughly 670 HLA-typed donors. Across some 400 genotyped donors of the cohort, an average of about 220,000 unique TCR beta nucleotide sequences per donor were sequenced, and approximately 19% of those sequences were non-productive. Using immunosequencing, the study profiled T cell repertoires from approximately 700 subjects and related those repertoires to cytomegalovirus serostatus. Among the 398 genotyped donors, 75% to 90% belonged to the genetic ancestry cluster associated with self-reported Caucasian donors. The later analysis used no new phenotypic data to find candidate immune exposures, relying instead on TCR beta sequences and their occurrence across donors. A later analysis re-examined previously published TCR beta repertoires from over 500 donors and added high-resolution HLA genotyping to investigate patterns of TCR occurrence. Donor age, sex, ethnicity and CMV serostatus were collected together with the repertoire data. A separate validation cohort of roughly 110 different subjects was used in addition to the roughly 700-subject first cohort. The study was designed to test whether signatures of past pathogen exposure could be identified by cataloging public T cell receptors. Here is what the overall study found, with its caveats: Most CMV-associated TCR beta chains appeared to be HLA-restricted in a later analysis, and the HLA associations seemed to be driven largely by CMV exposure. Across donors, most TCR sequences were observed very rarely, whereas some public TCRs were present in many individuals. In a later analysis, some 18,000 TCR beta sequences were associated with specific HLA alleles at a false discovery rate of 0.05. A later analysis found that TCR association rates varied across HLA loci, with DRB1 alleles showing the most associated TCRs and HLA-C alleles the fewest. Three of the identified cytomegalovirus-associated TCR beta chains were confirmed in vitro to be specific for cytomegalovirus antigens. A later analysis found that HLA-associated TCR beta chains were more clonally expanded and had lower generation probabilities than equally common non-associated chains. The classifier was reported to diagnose cytomegalovirus status with high specificity and sensitivity in both the original cohort and the validation cohort. Over 15 rarely observed V segments, including chromosome 9 orphons, were excluded from the earlier analysis of several hundred of the donors because counts were too low. In a later genetic analysis, fewer N-insertions in productive TCRs were reported among donors in an Asian-associated ancestry cluster than the roughly 700-donor mean. Because HLA typing was missing for some donors at each locus, association tests included only the typed subset. For the cohort, immune exposure information was limited to CMV serostatus. Only TCR beta chains were sequenced in this cohort, and the absence of alpha or paired-chain data limited detectable features. Linkage disequilibrium might explain the correlated functional status among segregating V segments, but an unknown experimental factor could not be ruled out. Presence/absence analyses assumed roughly uniform sequencing depth across donors, an assumption that may not hold. The study gave a list of more than 150 TCR beta chains associated with cytomegalovirus. A later genetic analysis associated a missense DCLRE1C variant with V-gene and J-gene trimming of TCR beta chains, and an independent cohort replicated the association. The sequencing pipeline was judged likely to have produced a cluster of highly shared sequence variants as a technical artifact. In an earlier analysis of 450 to 750 of the donors, most TCR beta V segments appeared in productive rearrangements about 87% or about 30% of the time, broadly matching IMGT annotations. Several of the top co-occurrence clusters appeared to be linked to parvovirus B19, influenza, CMV and Epstein-Barr virus, according to a later analysis. A further reported finding was that TCR beta sequences accurately predicted the HLA-A and HLA-B alleles for most subjects in the first cohort. The authors suggested that the approach could potentially be extended to other disease states and immunological phenotypes. Assigning TCR associations to individual alleles was difficult when HLA alleles, especially DR and DQ, strongly co-occurred.

In total, approximately 610 healthy bone marrow donors made up the cohort. At the time of sampling, all cohort members were nominally healthy, though unrecorded immune exposures were likely present. The donor tested CMV seronegative, placing the donor among the 350 or so seronegative members of the cohort. A peripheral blood sample was provided by each donor, and peripheral blood mononuclear cells were used for TCR beta sequencing. The Qiagen DNeasy Blood Extraction Kit was used to extract genomic DNA from the blood cell samples. Comment on this clone: No cognate antigen has been identified for it. No much larger clone is present one base from it, and per-base qualities are unavailable.

Library creation used the immunoSEQ multiplex PCR assay. A mixture of 60 forward primers for TCR Vbeta segments and 13 reverse primers for TCR Jbeta segments was used in the multiplex PCR. The CDR3 region of rearranged TCR beta genes was amplified from genomic DNA by a multiplex PCR assay. The Illumina HiSeq System was used to sequence the amplified TCR beta libraries as 87-base-pair reads. The source study handled its data this way. Across the 700 or so repertoires, a later analysis counted about 81 million unique TCR beta chains, 8.5 million to 12 million of which were shared by at least two donors. Raw reads were error-corrected and collapsed into unique sequences by a nearest-neighbor algorithm in which closely related sequences were merged to remove PCR and sequencing errors. CDR3 sequences were aligned to IMGT reference sequences to assign V, D and J gene segments. For a sequence to be retained, a match of at least six nucleotides to both a V gene segment and a J gene segment was required. Rearrangements were called productive when the CDR3 lacked stop codons and stayed in frame with V and J; all others were non-productive. Following IMGT convention, CDR3 was defined as the stretch from the second conserved V-encoded cysteine to the conserved J-encoded phenylalanine. The earlier analysis of roughly 590 of the donors excluded sequences that lacked an unambiguous match to a single V gene segment. In an earlier analysis of some 590 of the donors, V segments were called functional above 56.7% productive rearrangements and were called segregating when the between-donor standard deviation exceeded 5%. A statistical classification framework was built to diagnose cytomegalovirus status from the catalog of TCR beta chain sequences. In a later analysis, TCR nucleotide sequences were compared against IMGT/GENE-DB human TR gene sequences so that V and J genes could be assigned. A later analysis assigned CDR3 sequences and most-parsimonious VDJ recombination scenarios with the TCRdist pipeline. A later analysis defined each TCR beta chain by its CDR3 amino acid sequence plus V-gene family, and excluded reads lacking a unique V-gene family. In a later analysis, some 600 highly shared, low-generation-probability nucleotide sequences were removed to address suspected cross-contamination and a sequencing artifact. In a later analysis, a clonal expansion index for each public chain was calculated from normalized within-repertoire ranks of inferred template counts. In a later analysis, generation probabilities were computed using a VDJ recombination model fitted to out-of-frame rearrangements, and the results were checked against IGoR. In a later analysis, TCR-TCR, TCR-HLA and TCR-CMV co-occurrence was scored with hypergeometric tests, and a repertoire-size bias correction was applied to TCR pairs. In a later analysis, false discovery rates were estimated by permuting HLA or CMV assignments 20 times. In a later analysis, co-occurring TCRs were grouped with DBSCAN, and TCRdist sequence similarity was added when clustering was performed within HLA-allele-positive subsets. Repertoires with fewer than 30,000 or more than 120,000 public chains were left out of co-occurrence clustering, as were several repertoires with anomalous nucleotide sharing. TCRdb retrieved this table from immuneACCESS and kept in-frame rearrangements only. Not all clones are present; in checked studies, unresolved V genes account for under half, and no reason is known for the remainder. That table supplies the V and J calls and clone size; D and trimming were determined from the DNA. The sample table contains some 62,000 clones; only one count was recorded for around 87% of them. The ten top clones hold about 1.5% of the sample.

The specimen was PBMCs. This TCR was sampled from a man between 18 and 29 years old in good health and CMV-seronegative.

The nucleotide sequence reads as follows: TGCGCCAGCAGTCAATCACGCAGGGCCCGCACAGATACGCAGTATTTT. Translated, it gives CASSQSRRARTDTQYF. This chain is built from TRBV23-1 and TRBJ2-3; TRBD1 is a weak D gene call, 5 bases matching. TRBV23-1 is identified as an open reading frame with a role that is uncertain. The trim is 0 bases for V and 1 base for J, with a gap of 11 bases between the germline ends. The CDR3 goes from the cysteine to the phenylalanine over 16 residues. Left in the record is the CDR3 DNA by itself, 48 bases read in frame from the first base.